The 27 T cell receptor beta chains in this list originate from one sample, sequenced in a study of T cell responses to AZD1222 COVID-19 vaccine. Assay used: immunoSEQ multiplex PCR; TCRdb lists only in-frame clones, some missing. The table includes approximately 200,000 clones, approximately 93% detected once. Specimen: peripheral blood, collected 28 days after the second AZD1222 dose. The receptor set was obtained from an adult who received the AZD1222 COVID-19 vaccine.

The chain is built from TRBV5-4 and TRBJ2-7, with 7 bases aligning to TRBD2. There are 16 residues in the CDR3. Germline CDR1 SGHNT, CDR2 YYREEE (reference sequence). The V gene end was trimmed by 0 bases and the J gene end by 2 bases; junction bases not matched to a gene: 8. CDR3 DNA: TGTGCCAGCAGCTTGGGCGGGCGGGAGCGGGCCTACGAGCAGTACTTC. Translated: CASSLGGRERAYEQYF. Drawing the rest from reference TRBV5-4 and TRBJ2-7, the complete variable domain is ETGVTQSPTHLIKTRGQQVTLRCSSQSGHNTVSWYQQALGQGPQFIFQYYREEENGRGNFPPRFSGLQFPNYSSELNVNALELDDSALYLCASSLGGRERAYEQYFGPGTRLTVT.

In the case of this clone: An end of the junction does not agree with germline; a read error may underlie this. This rearrangement joins TRBV7-7 to TRBJ2-1; 7 bases are a match to TRBD2. Looked up from germline, CDR1 is SSHAT and CDR2 is FNYEAQ (reference sequence). The CDR3 is 14 amino acids. CDR3 protein: CASTPSGGYNEQFF. The CDR3 bases are TGTGCTAGCACCCCTTCGGGGGGTTACAATGAGCAGTTCTTC.

This clone was observed a few times. The V and J genes are TRBV4-2 and TRBJ1-1; weak D call: TRBD1 (6 bases). The CDR3 loop spans 16 amino acids. Germline lookup yields CDR1 LGHNA and CDR2 YNFKEQ. V was pared by 4 bases and J by 5 bases, with 20 bases between. CDR3 nucleotides: TGTGCCAGCAGCCGCCCGAAGGGGGAGGGGGTGACTGAAGCTTTCTTT. It is translated as CASSRPKGEGVTEAFF.

The chain combines TRBV5-5 with TRBJ2-5; D gene ambiguous. CDR1 is SGHKS and CDR2 is YYEKEE in the germline V gene (reference sequence). V was cut by 4 bases and J by 5 bases, with 27 bases left in between. The CDR3 extends over 18 amino acids. The CDR3 reads CASSLTSYGPPHMETQYF. The CDR3 DNA sequence: TGTGCCAGCAGCCTAACGTCGTACGGGCCCCCACACATGGAGACCCAGTACTTC.

The chain uses TRBV7-3 and TRBJ2-3; D tentatively fits TRBD1 or TRBD2 (5 bases each). V was clipped by 5 bases and J by 6 bases, with 18 bases between them. CDR1 and CDR2 from the germline V gene are SGHTA and FQGTGA. The CDR3 extends over 15 amino acids. CDR3 in amino acids: CASSQEGSWGDTQYF. CDR3 bases: TGTGCCAGCAGCCAAGAGGGGAGCTGGGGGGATACGCAGTATTTT.

The chain recombines TRBV20-1 with TRBJ2-5, with 9 bases matching TRBD2. The CDR3 has 14 amino acids. The trim removed 3 bases at V and 5 bases at J, leaving 7 bases unmatched. Looked up from germline, CDR1 is DFQATT and CDR2 is SNEGSKA (reference sequence). In nucleotides, the CDR3 is TGCAGTGCTAGTAGGCGGGAGGGCGGTGAGACCCAGTACTTC. This gives the protein CSASRREGGETQYF.

The chain combines TRBV5-1 with TRBJ2-7; 8 nucleotides align to TRBD1. This CDR3 region has 14 residues. Germline V gene sequence: CDR1 SGHRS, CDR2 YFSETQ. V lost 0 bases to trimming and J lost 2 bases; unmatched junction nucleotides: 1. CDR3 nucleotides: TGCGCCAGCAGCTTGGAGGACAGGGCCTACGAGCAGTACTTC. This gives the protein CASSLEDRAYEQYF.

J is TRBJ1-5 and V is TRBV6-5, with 9 nucleotides matching TRBD1. CDR3 length: 15 amino acids. Germline V lookup: CDR1 MNHEY, CDR2 SVGAGI. Unmatched junction bases numbered 7, after V lost 6 bases and J lost 4 bases. CDR3 in DNA: TGTGCCAGCAGGAGCGAGGACAGGGGTAATCAGCCCCAGCATTTT. Its translation is CASRSEDRGNQPQHF.

This chain joins TRBV11-3 and TRBJ1-2; weak D call: TRBD1 (6 bases). Germline V gene sequence: CDR1 SGHNT, CDR2 YENEEA. Trimming removed 6 bases from V and 3 bases from J, with 20 bases in between. The CDR3 is 16 residues long. The CDR3 DNA reads as TGTGCCAGCAGTATAGCCGGGACAAGCGCAGACTATGGCTACACCTTC. Its translation: CASSIAGTSADYGYTF.

The rearrangement uses TRBV7-9 and TRBJ2-6; 9 bases are shared with TRBD1. V lost 0 bases, J lost 1 base, and 7 bases stayed unmatched. The CDR3 contains 19 residues. Germline V gene sequence: CDR1 SEHNR, CDR2 FQNEAQ (reference sequence). The CDR3 nucleotides read TGTGCCAGCAGCTTAGCCCCGGGACAGGGAGTTTCTGGGGCCAACGTCCTGACTTTC. The encoded protein is CASSLAPGQGVSGANVLTF.

The rearrangement links TRBV28 to TRBJ1-2; TRBD1 matches 8 bases. Germline V lookup: CDR1 MDHEN, CDR2 SYDVKM. V dropped 4 bases and J dropped 6; count of bases not matched to a gene: 10. The length of the CDR3 is 15 residues. CDR3 loop: CASSSPGQAVDGYTF. CDR3 DNA sequence: TGTGCCAGCAGTTCGCCGGGACAGGCAGTGGATGGCTACACCTTC.

V gene TRBV28 combines with J gene TRBJ1-2; D call uncertain. The CDR3 covers 10 residues. The V gene lost 6 bases and the J gene lost 5 bases, with 4 bases spanning the gap. Germline V CDR1 and CDR2: MDHEN, SYDVKM. CDR3 region: CASSQYGYTF. The DNA for the CDR3 is TGTGCCAGCAGCCAGTATGGCTACACCTTC.

The count of this clone is one. V and J are TRBV28 and TRBJ2-7; 8 positions agree with TRBD2. Germline V gene lookup returns CDR1 MDHEN and CDR2 SYDVKM. The V gene end was trimmed by 6 bases and the J gene end by 2 bases; junction bases not matched to a gene: 15. CDR3 length: 17 residues. This CDR3 is CASSPRSMGAGAYEQYF. The CDR3, as DNA: TGTGCCAGCAGCCCCCGGTCAATGGGAGCGGGAGCCTACGAGCAGTACTTC.

This clone came up once. The chain joins TRBV5-4 to TRBJ2-1; possible D gene TRBD1, 6 bases. Deletions cut 4 bases from V and 3 bases from J, with 14 bases between. In germline, CDR1 is SGHNT, CDR2 YYREEE (reference sequence). The CDR3 is 15 amino acids. The CDR3 spells CASSTRDRYYNEQFF. CDR3 coding DNA: TGTGCCAGCAGCACCAGAGACAGGTACTACAATGAGCAGTTCTTC.

The chain has TRBV19 and TRBJ2-1; 9 bases fit TRBD2. Trimming at V came to 8 bases and at J to 0 bases, leaving 8 bases not matched to a gene. The CDR3 covers 16 residues. Per the germline V gene, CDR1 is LNHDA and CDR2 is SQIVND (reference sequence). The CDR3 loop is CASRTSGHSSYNEQFF. Here the CDR3 DNA reads TGTGCCAGTCGAACTAGCGGGCATAGCTCCTACAATGAGCAGTTCTTC. The complete variable domain, with remaining parts taken from reference TRBV19 and TRBJ2-1, reads DGGITQSPKYLFRKEGQNVTLSCEQNLNHDAMYWYRQDPGQGLRLIYYSQIVNDFQKGDIAEGYSVSREKKESFPLTVTSAQKNPTAFYLCASRTSGHSSYNEQFFGPGTRLTVL.

The chain uses TRBV28 and TRBJ2-5, with unresolved D. V dropped 6 bases and J dropped 2 bases, with 10 bases sitting between them. From germline, CDR1 is MDHEN and CDR2 SYDVKM. The CDR3 runs 13 residues. CDR3 nucleotide sequence: TGTGCCAGCAGCCGGCCAGTACAAGAGACCCAGTACTTC. Amino acids: CASSRPVQETQYF. Based on the CDR3 plus reference TRBV28 and TRBJ2-5, the full variable domain is DVKVTQSSRYLVKRTGEKVFLECVQDMDHENMFWYRQDPGLGLRLIYFSYDVKMKEKGDIPEGYSVSREKKERFSLILESASTNQTSMYLCASSRPVQETQYFGPGTRLLVL.

V usage is TRBV19 and J usage is TRBJ1-2, with TRBD1 as a possible D gene (5 bases). CDR1 and CDR2 from the germline V gene are LNHDA and SQIVND (reference sequence). CDR3 length: 12 residues. With 8 bases removed from V and 8 bases from J, the gap between germline ends came to 15 bases. The DNA of the CDR3 is TGTGCCAGTTTAACTCAGGGCTACGGCTACACCTTC. The encoded protein is CASLTQGYGYTF. Looking up the rest from reference TRBV19 and TRBJ1-2 gives the full variable domain: DGGITQSPKYLFRKEGQNVTLSCEQNLNHDAMYWYRQDPGQGLRLIYYSQIVNDFQKGDIAEGYSVSREKKESFPLTVTSAQKNPTAFYLCASLTQGYGYTFGSGTRLTVV.

In its sample, this clone was seen a few times. V gene TRBV7-8 combines with J gene TRBJ2-1; TRBD1 aligns across 10 bases. The germline V gene encodes CDR1 SGHVS and CDR2 FQNEAQ. There are 15 residues in the CDR3. Unmatched junction bases numbered 8, after V lost 4 bases and J lost 8 bases. CDR3 loop: CASSWVTGGLDEQFF. The CDR3 nucleotides are TGTGCCAGCAGCTGGGTGACAGGGGGCCTCGATGAGCAGTTCTTC. Combining the CDR3 with reference TRBV7-8 and TRBJ2-1 gives the whole variable domain GAGVSQSPRYKVAKRGQDVALRCDPISGHVSLFWYQQALGQGPEFLTYFQNEAQLDKSGLPSDRFFAERPEGSVSTLKIQRTQQEDSAVYLCASSWVTGGLDEQFFGPGTRLTVL.

This chain uses TRBV6-5 with TRBJ2-1; TRBD1 is a possible D gene (5 bases). The CDR3 covers 14 residues. Trimming took 1 base from V and 10 from J, leaving 14 bases between them. Germline V gene data show CDR1 as MNHEY and CDR2 as SVGAGI. CDR3 DNA: TGTGCCAGCAGTTACTTCCCCTTGTGGGGCGAGCAGTTCTTC. As protein: CASSYFPLWGEQFF.

The CDR3 DNA is TGTGCCAGCAGCTTAGGGGACAGCAATACGCAGTATTTT. Translating it yields CASSLGDSNTQYF. This chain connects TRBV11-2 to TRBJ2-3; 7 positions match TRBD1. The length of the CDR3 is 13 residues. Germline CDR1 reads SGHAT; CDR2 reads FQNNGV. V lost 1 base, J lost 7 bases, and 2 bases stayed unmatched.

V is TRBV5-8 and J is TRBJ2-1, with TRBD2 identical over 8 bases. The CDR3 loop spans 16 amino acids. V lost 4 bases to trimming and J lost 3 bases; unmatched junction nucleotides: 9. The germline gives CDR1 SGHTS, CDR2 YDEGEE. CDR3 bases: TGTGCCAGCAGCGGTTGGACTAGCTCCTACTACAATGAGCAGTTCTTC. Translating it yields CASSGWTSSYYNEQFF.

This clone was picked up a small number of times. The J gene is TRBJ1-2, the V gene TRBV28, with 7 positions matching TRBD1. Germline trimming cut 4 bases from V and 0 bases from J; bases unmatched to any gene: 8. The CDR3 contains 16 residues. The germline CDR1 and CDR2 sequences are MDHEN and SYDVKM. The CDR3 nucleotides read TGTGCCAGCAGTTCCCCGGGGGACAGAGCTAACTATGGCTACACCTTC. Amino acid sequence: CASSSPGDRANYGYTF.

The chain links TRBV7-2 to TRBJ1-6, with 7 positions matching TRBD1. The CDR3 sequence is 15 residues long. The germline gives CDR1 SGHTA, CDR2 FQGNSA. The ends lost 0 bases at V and 7 bases at J; junction bases unmatched: 3. The CDR3 sequence is CASSLATGFNSPLHF. The CDR3 DNA reads TGTGCCAGCAGCTTAGCGACAGGGTTCAATTCACCCCTCCACTTT.

The chain joins TRBV4-3 to TRBJ1-5; D ambiguous. Germline V lookup: CDR1 LGHNA, CDR2 YSLEER. Trimming cost V 0 bases and J 5 bases, with 11 bases left between them. This CDR3 has 15 residues. DNA of the CDR3: TGCGCCAGCAGCCAAGAATATGGAATAGATCAGCCCCAGCATTTT. Translated, it gives CASSQEYGIDQPQHF.

The V and J genes are TRBV28 and TRBJ1-4; D remains unclear. V was shortened by 10 bases and J by 7 bases, with 16 bases between the two germline ends. Germline V CDR1 and CDR2: MDHEN, SYDVKM. CDR3 length: 13 residues. The CDR3, as DNA: TGTGCCACCGGAAGGGCCCCGGGTGAAAAACTGTTTTTT. This sequence encodes CATGRAPGEKLFF. Based on the CDR3 plus reference TRBV28 and TRBJ1-4, the full variable domain is DVKVTQSSRYLVKRTGEKVFLECVQDMDHENMFWYRQDPGLGLRLIYFSYDVKMKEKGDIPEGYSVSREKKERFSLILESASTNQTSMYLCATGRAPGEKLFFGSGTQLSVL.

This rearrangement joins TRBV29-1 to TRBJ2-5; 10 positions match TRBD1. This CDR3 contains 14 residues. Germline trimming cut 4 bases from V and 6 bases from J; bases unmatched to any gene: 8. CDR1 and CDR2 from the germline V gene are SQVTM and ANQGSEA. The CDR3 loop reads CSVGQDRGGKTQYF. DNA of the CDR3: TGCAGCGTTGGCCAGGACAGGGGGGGAAAGACCCAGTACTTC.

The chain couples TRBV10-3 to TRBJ1-1; TRBD1 aligns across 9 bases. CDR3 length: 13 residues. Germline V lookup: CDR1 ENHRY, CDR2 SYGVKD. V dropped 6 bases and J dropped 11; count of bases not matched to a gene: 10. CDR3 DNA: TGTGCCATCAGCGATAACAGGGGGCCCGGGGCTTTCTTT. Translating it yields CAISDNRGPGAFF.